The T cell receptor (beta chain) under discussion was sequenced for a study of blood T cell repertoires in COVID-19. Study-level information: The United States, Italy and Spain were the sources of the acute and convalescent COVID-19 samples. PBMCs, B-cell-depleted T cells, or T cells were the source of the cDNA or gDNA that made up the material.

The CDR3 sequence is 15 residues long. Germline assignment: CDR1 MNHEY and CDR2 SMNVEV (reference sequence). Trimming cost V 4 bases and J 2 bases, with 12 bases left between them. Methods used by the authors: Amplification with reference gene primers provided the estimates of nucleated cell counts. Here immunoSEQ multiplex PCR was the method, and the copy in TCRdb shows in-frame clones only, minus some. The V and J calls and clone size are taken from that table; D and trimming were inferred from the DNA. The sample yields 250,000 to 350,000 clones, approximately 91% seen once. This chain joins TRBV27 and TRBJ2-1; D is undetermined. The sequenced sample was peripheral blood. This sequence was found in a woman between 40 and 55 years old who had recovered from COVID-19. The CDR3 spells CASSSRGVPYNEQFF. The CDR3 DNA reads as TGTGCCAGCAGTTCCCGAGGCGTTCCCTACAATGAGCAGTTCTTC.